The T cell receptor (beta chain) under discussion was sequenced for a study of cytomegalovirus exposure and HLA in healthy donors. This CDR3 spans 14 amino acids. Germline CDR1 reads LNHNV; CDR2 reads YYDKDF (reference sequence). The V gene lost 2 bases and the J gene lost 9 bases, with 17 bases spanning the gap. Study-level results: Cytomegalovirus association was listed for about 150 TCR beta chains.

Donors showed nominal health when sampled, although they likely had unrecorded immune exposures. Vbeta (60) and Jbeta (13) primers were used in the PCR. Sequencing was performed with immunoSEQ multiplex PCR; in TCRdb, only in-frame clones are kept and a portion is missing. Of around 150,000 clones listed, approximately 83% are singletons. The sample holds a few counts of this clone. Its antigen remains unidentified. Sequencing input: PBMCs. The chain recombines TRBV15 with TRBJ2-7, with D tentatively TRBD1 (5 bases). The sequence was collected from a woman in her thirties or forties in good health and CMV-seronegative. The CDR3 reads CATSRQGWQSGQYF. Written as DNA, the CDR3 is TGTGCCACCAGCAGACAGGGTTGGCAGTCTGGGCAGTACTTC.